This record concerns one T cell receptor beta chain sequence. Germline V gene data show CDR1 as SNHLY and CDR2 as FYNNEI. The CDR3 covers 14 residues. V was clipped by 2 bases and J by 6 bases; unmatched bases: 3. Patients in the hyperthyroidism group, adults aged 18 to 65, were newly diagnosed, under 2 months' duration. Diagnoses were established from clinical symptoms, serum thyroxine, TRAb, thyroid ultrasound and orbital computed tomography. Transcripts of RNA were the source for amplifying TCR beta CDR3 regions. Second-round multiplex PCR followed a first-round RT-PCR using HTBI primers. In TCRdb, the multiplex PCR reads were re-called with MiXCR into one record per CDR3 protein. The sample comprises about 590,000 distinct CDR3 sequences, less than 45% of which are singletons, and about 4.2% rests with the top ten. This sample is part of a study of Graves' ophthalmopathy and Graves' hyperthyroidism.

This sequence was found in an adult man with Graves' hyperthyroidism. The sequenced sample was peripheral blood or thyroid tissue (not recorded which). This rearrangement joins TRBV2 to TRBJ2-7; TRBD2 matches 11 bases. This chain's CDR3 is CASSESTSGVEQYF. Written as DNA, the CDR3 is TGTGCCAGCAGTGAATCGACTAGCGGGGTCGAGCAGTACTTC. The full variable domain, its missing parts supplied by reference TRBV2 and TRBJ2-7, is EPEVTQTPSHQVTQMGQEVILRCVPISNHLYFYWYRQILGQKVEFLVSFYNNEISEKSEIFDDQFSVERPDGSNFTLKIRSTKLEDSAMYFCASSESTSGVEQYFGPGTRLTVT.